Each of the 10 T cell receptor beta chains below was sequenced from the same sample in a study of regulatory T cells in long-lasting Graves disease. Assembly of TCR beta libraries relied on iRepertoire HTBI primers together with Arm-PCR of CDR3 regions. TCRdb fed the multiplex PCR reads into MiXCR, producing one record per CDR3 protein. This sample has 310,000 or so distinct CDR3 sequences, with around 21% found just once. Time point indicated: persistent/refractory GD, antithyroid drugs over 5 years with positive TRAb. There was RNA extracted from PBMCs, and the TCR library was made from it. The sequencing used peripheral blood mononuclear cells (PBMCs), collected when the disease was refractory, from a patient treated with antithyroid drugs. Every receptor here comes from a female donor with Graves disease.

This clonotype was recorded many times. The chain has TRBV19 and TRBJ1-1; D may be TRBD1 (5 bases). Looked up from germline, CDR1 is LNHDA and CDR2 is SQIVND (reference sequence). This CDR3 region has 14 residues. Trimming took 6 bases from V and 0 from J, leaving 11 bases between them. DNA for the CDR3: TGTGCCAGTAGCACGGGACTTATGAACACTGAAGCTTTCTTT. It is translated as CASSTGLMNTEAFF.

Ten or more counts support this clonotype. The CDR3 DNA reads TGTGCCAGCAGCCACTCTCCAAGGGACAGGGAACCCTACGAGCAGTACTTC. This encodes CASSHSPRDREPYEQYF. This chain joins TRBV6-1 and TRBJ2-7; 9 bases are shared with TRBD1. The V gene end was trimmed by 6 bases and the J gene end by 2 bases; junction bases not matched to a gene: 14. The CDR3 is 17 residues long. The germline CDR1 and CDR2 sequences are MNHNS and SASEGT.

This clonotype was seen more than once but under ten times. The chain couples TRBV3-2 to TRBJ1-2. TRBV3-2 is shown as a pseudogene. The CDR3 length is 17 residues. This CDR3 reads CASSQASTASSNYGYTF. The CDR3, as DNA: TGTGCCAGCAGCCAAGCTTCTACAGCCTCTTCTAACTATGGCTACACCTTC.

The table lists this clonotype with many counts. The V and J genes are TRBV28 and TRBJ1-1; D is perhaps TRBD1 (6 bases). The V end was cut by 7 bases, the J end by 0 bases, with 9 bases between. This CDR3 contains 13 residues. In germline, CDR1 is MDHEN, CDR2 SYDVKM. For the CDR3, the DNA is TGTGCCAGCACCGGACAGTTGAACACTGAAGCTTTCTTT. It encodes CASTGQLNTEAFF.

This clonotype was counted only a few times. The chain links TRBV6-4 to TRBJ1-1; D is possibly TRBD1 (5 bases). Trimming removed 6 bases from V and 3 bases from J, with 11 bases in between. CDR3 size: 13 residues. Per the germline V gene, CDR1 is MRHNA and CDR2 is SNTAGT. The CDR3 is CASRRDPDTEAFF. The CDR3 DNA follows: TGTGCCAGCAGGAGGGACCCCGACACTGAAGCTTTCTTT.

The chain employs TRBV6-1 and TRBJ2-4, with a possible D match to TRBD2 (6 bases). Trimming removed 6 bases at V and 1 base at J, with 25 bases between. CDR1 is MNHNS and CDR2 is SASEGT in the germline V gene. This CDR3 region has 19 residues. CDR3 region: CASSKRGIMDLGAKNIQYF. The CDR3 DNA reads as TGTGCCAGCAGCAAACGGGGGATTATGGACCTTGGGGCCAAAAACATTCAGTACTTC.

The chain couples TRBV20-1 to TRBJ2-7; 7 nucleotides align to TRBD1. J gave up 0 bases and V 0 bases, and 11 bases lay outside the gene matches. There are 17 residues in the CDR3. CDR1 and CDR2 (germline): DFQATT, SNEGSKA (reference sequence). Here the CDR3 DNA reads TGCAGTGCTAGAGATAGGAACAGGGGCTGGGGCTCCTACGAGCAGTACTTC. Its translation is CSARDRNRGWGSYEQYF.

This clonotype has a handful of counts. The chain links TRBV6-2 or TRBV6-3 to TRBJ1-1; TRBD1 is a possible D gene (5 bases). Germline V gene sequence: CDR1 MNHEY, CDR2 SVGEGT. The V end lost 5 bases, the J end lost 7 bases, and 17 bases lay between the germline ends. This CDR3 comprises 14 residues. The CDR3 is CASSTPGSWGEAFF. CDR3 coding DNA: TGTGCCAGCAGTACCCCAGGGAGCTGGGGTGAAGCTTTCTTT.

This rearrangement joins TRBV6-1 to TRBJ1-5; 7 bases align to TRBD1. CDR1 and CDR2 from the germline V gene are MNHNS and SASEGT. This CDR3 has 17 residues. Unmatched junction bases numbered 13, after V lost 4 bases and J lost 4 bases. CDR3: CASSALQGYGGNQPQHF. CDR3 coding DNA: TGTGCCAGCAGTGCGCTACAGGGGTATGGTGGTAATCAGCCCCAGCATTTT.

The V and J genes are TRBV10-2 and TRBJ2-7, with 7 nucleotides matching TRBD2. Looked up from germline, CDR1 is WSHSY and CDR2 is SAAADI. V trimming: 4 bases; J trimming: 0 bases; junction bases outside the gene matches: 3. The CDR3 is made up of 14 amino acids. The CDR3 sequence is CASSVRDYSYEQYF. The CDR3 bases are TGCGCCAGCAGTGTGCGGGACTACTCCTACGAGCAGTACTTC.